This T cell receptor (beta chain) was identified during a study of T cells after yellow fever vaccination (dated by TCRdb to about 2019). A note on the overall study: The SMART-Seq v4 Ultra Low Input RNA kit was used to prepare libraries from fractions with low cell numbers. The cohort comprised two healthy male donors, one aged 18 to 29 and one aged 30 to 39 years. Blood was collected at multiple timepoints before and after primary and secondary immunization, and bulk PBMC replicates and cell subsets were isolated. Bulk TCR alpha and beta repertoires were sequenced longitudinally to track T-cell clones before and after primary and booster YFV17D yellow fever vaccination.

The intended sense of this specimen's treatment or condition label: live attenuated yellow fever vaccine strain. A standard Ficoll-Paque protocol was used to isolate PBMCs from peripheral blood. Dynabeads CD4 and CD8 positive selection kits were used to isolate CD4 and CD8 T-cell fractions. TriZol was used to extract RNA from bulk PBMCs, from CD4 and CD8 fractions, and from dextramer-positive and dextramer-negative fractions. With respect to this clonotype: No antigen is known for it. Per-base quality was not reported, and no clone a single base away is much larger than it.

The instrument was an Illumina NovaSeq 6000. TCR cDNA was synthesized by 5'RACE template switching, through which a universal primer site and unique molecular identifiers were introduced. cDNA synthesis was primed from both the TCR alpha and TCR beta constant segments. Libraries were amplified in two PCR steps, with sample barcodes and sequencing adapters added in the second step. Sequencing of libraries was performed on Illumina HiSeq 2500 (2x100 bp) or NovaSeq (2x150 bp). The study's own analysis went as follows. Demultiplexing of reads and collapsing into UMI consensus sequences were performed with MIGEC, and V(D)J alignment was carried out with MiXCR. Vaccine-responding clonotypes were defined with edgeR using replicate PBMC samples, requiring FDR below 0.01 and a log2 fold change above 5 up to day 15. Each bulk clonotype was labeled CD4 or CD8 based on which sequenced repertoire, CD4 or CD8, contained the clonotype at higher abundance. TCRdb redid the processing of the public reads, applying fastp at Q25 and MiXCR, and retained in-frame beta chains. Entries that share a CDR3 protein sequence are merged under the most common genes and DNA. These V and J calls originate from TCRdb's pipeline instead of the authors' own analysis. The sample table lists 300,000 to 400,000 distinct CDR3 sequences, about 10% of them with a count of one. Of the sample, about 3% falls within the top ten clones.

The study at large found these results: Because only a couple of donors were included in the study, the extent to which the findings can be generalized is limited. FACS-sorted repertoires could contain abundant contaminating clonotypes from the bulk population, so computational filtering was required. A small share of clonotypes occurred in both CD4 and CD8 compartments, likely arising from convergent recombination. Most clones expanded after primary vaccination were re-detected after the booster (almost 98% of CD4 and roughly 87% of CD8), suggesting broad memory maintenance. Compared with the primary T-cell response, the secondary T-cell response was faster but weaker, reaching its peak on day 5 rather than on day 15.

Measured from the cysteine to the phenylalanine, the CDR3 is 15 residues long. The sequence is cut down to CDR3 DNA, 45 bases in frame from base 1. For this chain, trimming is 6 bases at the V end and 4 bases at the J end, and the number of junction bases without a gene match is 9. The germline V gene (reference sequence) supplies CDR1 LGHDT and CDR2 YNNKEL. The sequence was collected from a man in his late teens or twenties who received the YFV17D yellow fever vaccine. The sequencing used CD4+ T cells sorted from PBMCs, collected 45 days after the yellow fever booster vaccination. The rearrangement combines TRBV3-1 with TRBJ2-3, and 8 bases in between align with TRBD2. CDR3 protein: CASRKDGGDPDTQYF. The DNA reads as follows: TGTGCCAGCAGAAAGGACGGGGGGGACCCAGATACGCAGTATTTT.